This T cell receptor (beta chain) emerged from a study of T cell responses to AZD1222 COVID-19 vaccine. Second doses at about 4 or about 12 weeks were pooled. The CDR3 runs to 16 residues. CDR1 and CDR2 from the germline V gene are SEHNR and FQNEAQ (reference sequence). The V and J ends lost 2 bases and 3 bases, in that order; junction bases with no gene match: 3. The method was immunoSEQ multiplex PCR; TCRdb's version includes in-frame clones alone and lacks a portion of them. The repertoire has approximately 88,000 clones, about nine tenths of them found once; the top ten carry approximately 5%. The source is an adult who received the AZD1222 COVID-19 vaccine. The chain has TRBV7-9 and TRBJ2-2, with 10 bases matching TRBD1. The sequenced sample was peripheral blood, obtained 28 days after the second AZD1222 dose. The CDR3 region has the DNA TGTGCCAGCAGCTTATCAGGGACAGGGGACACCGGGGAGCTGTTTTTT. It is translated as CASSLSGTGDTGELFF. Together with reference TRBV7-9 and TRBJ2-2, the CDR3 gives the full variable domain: DTGVSQNPRHKITKRGQNVTFRCDPISEHNRLYWYRQTLGQGPEFLTYFQNEAQLEKSRLLSDRFSAERPKGSFSTLEIQRTEQGDSAMYLCASSLSGTGDTGELFFGEGSRLTVL.